This TCR beta chain was recorded in a study of blood T cell repertoires in COVID-19 (TCRdb year 2020). Concerning the study at large: Samples from collaborators originated in the United States, Italy and Spain and spanned both the acute and convalescent phases of COVID-19. The prospective study material was composed of cDNA or gDNA derived from T cells, B-cell-depleted T cells, or PBMCs. The repertoires were made available in a free public database intended to serve as a resource for research on the immune response to SARS-CoV-2. Nearly every sample came with metadata listing a de-identified subject ID, COVID-19 status, age in years and sex. Deeply sampled blood TCRbeta repertoires from subjects exposed to, actively infected with, or recovered from COVID-19 were included in the dataset. Where available, HLA class I and class II types were taken from metadata supplied by the sample provider and were not determined by assay-based typing. The samples were drawn from the first 160 participants of the ongoing ImmuneRACE study and from roughly 1,300 subjects provided by 6 global collaborators. The paper as a whole reports these results and caveats: The amount of clinical and demographic metadata varied by source and participant and was provided uncurated.

For this clone: Its antigen is not yet known. Per-nucleotide qualities are absent, and no much larger clonotype sits a single base away. Additional DNA sequences in this sample encode the identical CDR3.

There are 13 amino acids in the CDR3, from cysteine to phenylalanine inclusive. Only the CDR3 part of the read is kept: 39 bases, read in frame from the first base. CDR1 and CDR2, per the germline V gene, are MNHEY and SVGAGI. V and J lose 3 bases and 2 bases, and a span of 7 bases separates them. The immunoSEQ Assay, a bias-controlled multiplex PCR, was used to amplify TCRbeta CDR3 regions from genomic DNA. Per the original workflow: The number of nucleated cells in each sample was estimated by amplification of reference gene primers within the assay. To quantify the absolute abundance of each unique TCRbeta CDR3 rearrangement, sequence reads were collapsed and filtered. For each sample, productive Simpson clonality was calculated as the square root of Simpson's diversity index across productive rearrangements. TCRdb limited this immuneACCESS table to in-frame rearrangements with V and J called. A share of clones is missing; checked studies link under half to unresolved V genes, and the rest is unexplained. V and J calls and clone size are those listed in that table; D and trimming were worked out from the DNA. This sample comprises over 45,000 clones, roughly 80% of them detected only once. The ten largest clones add up to about 4.2% of the sample.

The collaborating institutions used their own protocols to collect whole blood in K2EDTA tubes. Collaborator samples were shipped for TCRbeta analysis as frozen whole blood, isolated PBMCs, or DNA extracted from either sample type. This clonotype was obtained from a man over 45 with active COVID-19. The chain uses TRBV6-5 and TRBJ1-1, with TRBD1 as a weak D call on 5 bases. The sequenced sample consisted of peripheral blood. The base sequence is TGTGCCAGCAGTTATAGGGGAAACACTGAAGCTTTCTTT. Protein translation: CASSYRGNTEAFF.